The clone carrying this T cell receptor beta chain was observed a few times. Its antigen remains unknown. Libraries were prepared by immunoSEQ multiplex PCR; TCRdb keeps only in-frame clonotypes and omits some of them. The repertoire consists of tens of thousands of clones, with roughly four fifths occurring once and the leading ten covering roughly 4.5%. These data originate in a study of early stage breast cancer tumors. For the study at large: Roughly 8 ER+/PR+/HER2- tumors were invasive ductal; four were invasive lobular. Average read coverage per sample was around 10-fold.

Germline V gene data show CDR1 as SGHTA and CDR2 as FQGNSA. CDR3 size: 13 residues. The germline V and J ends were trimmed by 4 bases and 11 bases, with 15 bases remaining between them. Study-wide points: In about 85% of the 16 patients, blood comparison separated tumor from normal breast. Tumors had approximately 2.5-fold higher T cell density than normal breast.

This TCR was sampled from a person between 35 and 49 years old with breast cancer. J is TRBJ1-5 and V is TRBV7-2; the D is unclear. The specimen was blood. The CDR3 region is CASSSSSVGTQHF. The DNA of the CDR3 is TGTGCCAGCAGCTCCAGTTCTGTTGGGACCCAGCATTTT.